Each of the 27 T cell receptor beta chains below was sequenced from the same sample in a study of T-cell memory formation after mild COVID-19. TCRdb analysed the 5' RACE reads with MiXCR anew, one entry per CDR3 protein. The sample contains almost 250,000 distinct CDR3 sequences, just over 15% of which appear only once. The sequencing input was PBMCs or a T cell subset sorted from them (not recorded which). The receptors derive from an adult woman who had mild COVID-19 (a few samples of this study predate the infection). Cell type and time point are not known.

The sample holds a few counts of this clonotype. This chain uses TRBV14 with TRBJ2-7, with 15 bases aligning to TRBD2. The germline V gene encodes CDR1 SGHDN and CDR2 FVKESK. This CDR3 has 15 residues. J gave up 4 bases and V 3 bases, and 1 base lay outside the gene matches. The CDR3 DNA reads as TGTGCCAGCAGCCAGGGGACTAGCGGGAGGTACGAGCAGTACTTC. It codes for CASSQGTSGRYEQYF.

This clonotype has a count of ten or more. One end of the junction is discordant with germline, which a read error may explain. The rearrangement links TRBV4-2 to TRBJ2-1, with D possibly TRBD2 on 6 matching bases. Looked up from germline, CDR1 is LGHNA and CDR2 is YNFKEQ. This CDR3 contains 16 residues. CDR3 region: CASSKEGLASNNEQFF. The CDR3, as DNA: TGTGCCAGCAGCAAAGAGGGACTGGCAAGTAACAATGAGCAGTTCTTC.

This clonotype occurred a few times. The chain carries TRBV11-3 and TRBJ2-1; tentatively, D is TRBD1 (6 bases). The CDR3 totals 16 residues. The V end was cut by 2 bases, the J end by 8 bases, with 19 bases between. The germline V gene has CDR1 SGHNT and CDR2 YENEEA. The CDR3 DNA follows: TGTGCCAGCAGCTTACTCAGGGGCTCGAGAGGGGATGAGCAGTTCTTC. Amino acid sequence: CASSLLRGSRGDEQFF.

V gene TRBV3-1 combines with J gene TRBJ2-7, with D unresolved. With 5 bases removed from V and 6 bases from J, the gap between germline ends came to 14 bases. Germline CDR1 LGHDT, CDR2 YNNKEL (reference sequence). This CDR3 region has 13 residues. The CDR3 reads CASSSVGGREQYF. The CDR3 region has the DNA TGTGCCAGCAGCTCGGTGGGTGGTCGCGAGCAGTACTTC.

This clonotype has only a few counts. The V gene is TRBV7-8, the J gene TRBJ2-3; D remains ambiguous. Trimming left V 2 bases short and J 2 bases short, with 17 bases between. Germline loops: CDR1 SGHVS, CDR2 FQNEAQ. This CDR3 is built from 17 residues. The CDR3 nucleotides are TGTGCCAGCAGCTTACTCGACCGTAAGAGGTCCACAGATACGCAGTATTTT. Protein product: CASSLLDRKRSTDTQYF. Full variable domain (missing parts from reference TRBV7-8 and TRBJ2-3): GAGVSQSPRYKVAKRGQDVALRCDPISGHVSLFWYQQALGQGPEFLTYFQNEAQLDKSGLPSDRFFAERPEGSVSTLKIQRTQQEDSAVYLCASSLLDRKRSTDTQYFGPGTRLTVL.

This clonotype was recorded a few times. This chain links TRBV6-1 with TRBJ1-5; D unresolved. This CDR3 comprises 13 residues. V gave up 7 bases and J gave up 7 bases, with 14 bases separating them. The germline gives CDR1 MNHNS, CDR2 SASEGT. CDR3 bases: TGTGCCAGCACCCTAAGTAGGGAACAGCCCCAGCATTTT. Translating it yields CASTLSREQPQHF.

The rearrangement joins TRBV12-3 or TRBV12-4 to TRBJ1-1; D is undetermined. The CDR3 totals 14 residues. The V end lost 7 bases, the J end lost 0 bases, and 12 bases lay between the germline ends. Written as DNA, the CDR3 is TGTGCCAGCACCAACTCCGGGGTGAACACTGAAGCTTTCTTT. It translates to CASTNSGVNTEAFF.

This clonotype was observed many times. The chain employs TRBV27 and TRBJ2-1; the D gene is possibly TRBD2 (5 bases). The V gene lost 5 bases and the J gene lost 8 bases, with 16 bases spanning the gap. The germline CDR1 and CDR2 sequences are MNHEY and SMNVEV (reference sequence). The CDR3 totals 14 residues. The DNA of the CDR3 is TGTGCCAGCAGTCAGTCGCGGGCCCGCGATGAGCAGTTCTTC. Translation gives CASSQSRARDEQFF.

This clonotype has at least ten counts. This chain uses TRBV9 with TRBJ2-7, with TRBD1 identical over 9 bases. The CDR3 is 14 amino acids. In germline, CDR1 is SGDLS, CDR2 YYNGEE. The ends lost 4 bases at V and 7 bases at J; junction bases unmatched: 9. CDR3 in DNA: TGTGCCAGCAGCCCGCGGACAGGGGCTGGGGAGCAGTACTTC. Translated, it gives CASSPRTGAGEQYF.

As concerns this clonotype: An end of the junction does not agree with germline; a read error may underlie this. This chain joins TRBV7-7 and TRBJ2-7; no reliable D call. The CDR3 runs 14 residues. Germline V gene lookup returns CDR1 SSHAT and CDR2 FNYEAQ (reference sequence). CDR3 protein: CASSLEPSSYEQYF. Written as DNA, the CDR3 is TGTGCTAGCAGCTTAGAACCCAGCTCCTACGAGCAGTACTTC.

This clonotype has only a few counts. The CDR3: CASSLGPRQPQHF. In DNA form, the CDR3 reads TGTGCCAGCAGTTTAGGGCCCCGTCAGCCCCAGCATTTT. The rearrangement links TRBV27 to TRBJ1-5, with D unclear. Germline V gene data show CDR1 as MNHEY and CDR2 as SMNVEV (reference sequence). V lost 2 bases, J lost 6 bases, and 8 bases lay in between. This CDR3 comprises 13 residues.

The chain joins TRBV5-1 to TRBJ2-3; 7 nucleotides align to TRBD2. The ends lost 7 bases at V and 1 base at J; junction bases unmatched: 3. Germline V lookup: CDR1 SGHRS, CDR2 YFSETQ. The CDR3 runs to 13 residues. The CDR3 DNA sequence: TGCGCCAGCGGGGGAGGGGGCACAGATACGCAGTATTTT. Translation gives CASGGGGTDTQYF. Filled out from reference TRBV5-1 and TRBJ2-3, the complete variable domain reads KAGVTQTPRYLIKTRGQQVTLSCSPISGHRSVSWYQQTPGQGLQFLFEYFSETQRNKGNFPGRFSGRQFSNSRSEMNVSTLELGDSALYLCASGGGGTDTQYFGPGTRLTVL.

V gene TRBV5-1 combines with J gene TRBJ1-2; 8 nucleotides line up with TRBD1. The germline gives CDR1 SGHRS, CDR2 YFSETQ. Trimming at V came to 4 bases and at J to 7 bases, leaving 9 bases not matched to a gene. The CDR3 covers 14 residues. The CDR3 region has the DNA TGCGCCAGCAGCCCACGGACAGGGTCGGGTGGCTACACCTTC. The encoded protein is CASSPRTGSGGYTF.

The genes are TRBV10-3 and TRBJ1-1, with D unclear. V lost 1 base and J 0 bases, leaving 9 bases between the germline ends. Germline V gene data show CDR1 as ENHRY and CDR2 as SYGVKD. This CDR3 comprises 15 residues. CDR3 loop: CAISEFPGMNTEAFF. In nucleotides, the CDR3 is TGTGCCATCAGTGAGTTTCCAGGTATGAACACTGAAGCTTTCTTT.

This clonotype has a count of ten or more. The chain joins TRBV5-1 to TRBJ2-7; D possibly corresponds to TRBD1 (6 bases). V was pared by 0 bases and J by 0 bases, with 10 bases between. The length of the CDR3 is 15 residues. The germline V gene encodes CDR1 SGHRS and CDR2 YFSETQ. In DNA form, the CDR3 reads TGCGCCAGCAGCTTGGTGCCAGGGGTCTCCTACGAGCAGTACTTC. It yields the protein CASSLVPGVSYEQYF.

The V and J genes are TRBV9 and TRBJ1-2, with 8 positions matching TRBD1. V gave up 0 bases and J gave up 7 bases; unmatched junction bases: 8. The CDR3 covers 15 residues. CDR1 and CDR2 (germline): SGDLS, YYNGEE. The chain's CDR3 is CASSVVTGGLAGYTF. The CDR3 DNA follows: TGTGCCAGCAGCGTAGTAACAGGGGGGCTGGCTGGCTACACCTTC.

V usage is TRBV12-3 or TRBV12-4 and J usage is TRBJ2-7; TRBD1 agrees at 12 bases. This CDR3 has 14 amino acids. The V gene end was trimmed by 7 bases and the J gene end by 5 bases; junction bases not matched to a gene: 6. CDR3 sequence reads: CASTRGQGADEQYF. The CDR3 nucleotides are TGTGCCAGCACCCGGGGACAGGGGGCTGACGAGCAGTACTTC.

J is TRBJ1-2 and V is TRBV30; maybe TRBD1 (6 bases). Per germline, CDR1 GTSNPN and CDR2 SVGIG (reference sequence). V lost 1 base, J lost 4 bases, and 10 bases lay in between. The CDR3 loop spans 13 amino acids. The CDR3 sequence is CAWSGRGTYGYTF. The CDR3 bases are TGTGCCTGGAGTGGCAGGGGCACCTATGGCTACACCTTC.

This clonotype occurred once. This chain connects TRBV2 to TRBJ2-1, with D uncertain. There are 10 residues in the CDR3. Trimming removed 7 bases from V and 6 bases from J, with 4 bases in between. CDR1 is SNHLY, CDR2 FYNNEI, per germline. The DNA for the CDR3 is TGTGCCAGCACTGGCAATGAGCAGTTCTTC. The encoded protein is CASTGNEQFF.

This clonotype was seen a handful of times. The chain joins TRBV7-2 to TRBJ1-2; no clear D gene. V lost 1 base, J lost 4 bases, and 7 bases lay in between. This CDR3 has 13 residues. Germline V CDR1 and CDR2: SGHTA, FQGNSA. The CDR3 spells CASSLGQVYGYTF. The CDR3 DNA reads TGTGCCAGCAGCTTAGGACAAGTCTATGGCTACACCTTC.

There are a few counts of this clonotype. The V and J genes are TRBV12-3 or TRBV12-4 and TRBJ1-2; D unresolved. V lost 7 bases and J lost 8, with 17 bases in between. CDR3 length: 13 residues. The CDR3 DNA follows: TGTGCCAGCAACCTCCGGGAGGCGGGGGGCTACACCTTC. Its protein product is CASNLREAGGYTF.

The chain uses TRBV24-1 and TRBJ2-7; 7 bases map to TRBD1. V was pared by 4 bases and J by 3 bases, with 17 bases of the junction left unmatched. The germline CDR1 and CDR2 sequences are KGHDR and SFDVKD. This CDR3 has 18 residues. The CDR3 protein is CATSEPTGKGLGGYEQYF. CDR3 DNA: TGTGCCACCAGTGAACCGACAGGGAAGGGGTTAGGGGGCTACGAGCAGTACTTC.

This clonotype showed up many times. This chain links TRBV5-4 with TRBJ2-1, with D maybe TRBD2 (7 bases). The germline CDR1 and CDR2 sequences are SGHNT and YYREEE (reference sequence). V gave up 2 bases and J gave up 6 bases, with 12 bases separating them. The CDR3 covers 14 residues. CDR3: CASSLGGAGNEQFF. The CDR3 bases are TGTGCCAGCAGCTTAGGGGGGGCGGGCAATGAGCAGTTCTTC.

The genes are TRBV7-2 and TRBJ2-5; TRBD2 might be the D (5 bases). The V and J ends lost 5 bases and 0 bases respectively, with 10 bases between them. The CDR3 loop spans 14 amino acids. Looked up from germline, CDR1 is SGHTA and CDR2 is FQGNSA. The DNA of the CDR3 is TGTGCCAGCAGCACCCGACTAAACCAAGAGACCCAGTACTTC. Translating it yields CASSTRLNQETQYF.

This clonotype was seen a handful of times. Here the CDR3 reads CASQTQTGTEQFF. The CDR3 DNA reads TGTGCCAGCCAAACCCAGACAGGGACTGAGCAGTTCTTC. The V gene is TRBV7-9, the J gene TRBJ2-1, with 7 bases fitting TRBD1. The V gene's germline CDR1 is SEHNR and CDR2 FQNEAQ (reference sequence). V was clipped by 8 bases and J by 9 bases; unmatched bases: 10. This CDR3 is built from 13 residues.

The chain combines TRBV7-2 with TRBJ1-2, with D unclear. Trimming stripped 1 base from V and 2 bases from J, with 14 bases between. CDR1 is SGHTA and CDR2 is FQGNSA in the germline V gene. The CDR3 is 16 residues long. The chain's CDR3 is CASSLVSWCINYGYTF. In DNA form, the CDR3 reads TGTGCCAGCAGCTTAGTATCTTGGTGTATCAACTATGGCTACACCTTC.

This clonotype has only a few counts. This chain links TRBV7-9 with TRBJ2-5, with 8 positions matching TRBD2. From germline, CDR1 is SEHNR and CDR2 FQNEAQ (reference sequence). CDR3 length equals 15 residues. Germline trimming cut 5 bases from V and 1 base from J; bases unmatched to any gene: 6. For the CDR3, the DNA is TGTGCCAGCAGCACGGGGGGGGGCAGCCAAGAGACCCAGTACTTC. It yields the protein CASSTGGGSQETQYF.